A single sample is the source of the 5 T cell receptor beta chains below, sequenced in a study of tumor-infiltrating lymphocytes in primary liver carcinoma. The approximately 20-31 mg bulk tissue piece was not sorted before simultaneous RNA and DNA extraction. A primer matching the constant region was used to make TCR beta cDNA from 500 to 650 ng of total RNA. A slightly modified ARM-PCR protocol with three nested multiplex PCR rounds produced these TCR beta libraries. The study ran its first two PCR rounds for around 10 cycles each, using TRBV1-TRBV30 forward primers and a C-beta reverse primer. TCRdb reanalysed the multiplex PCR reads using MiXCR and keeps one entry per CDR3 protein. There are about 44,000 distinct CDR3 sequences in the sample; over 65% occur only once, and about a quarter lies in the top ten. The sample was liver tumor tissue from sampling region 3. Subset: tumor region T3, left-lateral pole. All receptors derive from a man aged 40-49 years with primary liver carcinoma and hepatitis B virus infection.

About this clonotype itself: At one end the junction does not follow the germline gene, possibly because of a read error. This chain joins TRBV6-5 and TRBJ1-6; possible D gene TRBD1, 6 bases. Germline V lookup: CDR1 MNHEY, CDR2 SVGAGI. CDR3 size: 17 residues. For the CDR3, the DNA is TGTGTCAGCAGACCCACACATGGGACATTTTATAATTCACCCCTCCACTTT. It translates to CVSRPTHGTFYNSPLHF.

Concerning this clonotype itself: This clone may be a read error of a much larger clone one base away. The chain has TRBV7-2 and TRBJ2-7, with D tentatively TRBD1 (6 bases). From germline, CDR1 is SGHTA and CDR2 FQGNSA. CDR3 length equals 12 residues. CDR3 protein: CASSFTGNEQHF. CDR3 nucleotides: TGTGCCAGCAGCTTCACAGGGAACGAGCAGCACTTC.

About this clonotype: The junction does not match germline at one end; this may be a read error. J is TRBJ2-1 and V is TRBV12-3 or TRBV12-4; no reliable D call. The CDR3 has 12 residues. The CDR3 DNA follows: TGTGCCAGCAGTCCTCTGTTCAATAAGCAGTTCTTC. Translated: CASSPLFNKQFF.

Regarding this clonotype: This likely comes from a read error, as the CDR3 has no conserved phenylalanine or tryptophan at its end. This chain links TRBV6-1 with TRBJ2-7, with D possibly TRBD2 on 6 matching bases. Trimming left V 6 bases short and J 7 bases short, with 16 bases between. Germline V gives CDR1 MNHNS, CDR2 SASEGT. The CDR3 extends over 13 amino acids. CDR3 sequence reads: CASRLAEDYEQYS. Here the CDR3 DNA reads TGTGCCAGCAGACTGGCGGAGGACTATGAGCAGTACTCC.

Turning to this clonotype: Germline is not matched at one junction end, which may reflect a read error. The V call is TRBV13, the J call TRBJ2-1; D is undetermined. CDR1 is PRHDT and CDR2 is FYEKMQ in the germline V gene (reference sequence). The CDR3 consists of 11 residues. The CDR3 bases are TGTGCGAGCAGCTTCAACAATGAGAAGTTCTTC. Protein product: CASSFNNEKFF.